The present T cell receptor beta chain was sequenced within a study of a mutant IDH1 vaccine in newly diagnosed glioma. Study-wide points: Detectable vaccine-induced immune responses arose in around 93% of patients.

CDR3 length: 14 residues. V lost 3 bases to trimming and J lost 3 bases, with 9 bases between them. The germline V gene has CDR1 LGHNA and CDR2 YNFKEQ. Sequenced by immunoSEQ multiplex PCR; TCRdb stores in-frame clones only, minus some. There are more than 30,000 clones in the sample; 90% occur only once, and 5% to 5.5% lies in the top ten. Time point given: week 47, end of study. A 20-mer mutant IDH1 peptide at 300 ug was injected subcutaneously with topical imiquimod. In regard to this clone: Antigen specificity is unknown.

This material consisted of PBMCs, taken from a glioma patient whose treatment included an IDH1 peptide vaccine. The clonotype was recovered from a woman in her forties with glioma. The V call is TRBV4-2, the J call TRBJ1-5, with unresolved D. DNA of the CDR3: TGTGCCAGCAGCCAGATCGGTAACAATCAGCCCCAGCATTTT. Residues: CASSQIGNNQPQHF.